This T cell receptor beta chain was retrieved from a study of T cells in tuberculosis. Looking at the study overall: IGRA-negative adolescents, IGRA-positive adolescents with latent tuberculosis and adults with active tuberculosis formed this South African cohort. Regarding the study as a whole: Active tuberculosis alpha repertoires lay closer to GMM-specific TCRs than controls'.

The ends were cut back, 2 bases at V and 2 bases at J, with 12 bases in the middle. The CDR3 totals 16 residues. Germline CDR1 is PRHDT and CDR2 is FYEKMQ (reference sequence). Data came from immunoSEQ multiplex PCR; TCRdb stores just in-frame clones and leaves some out. Found here are some 31,000 clones, 85% to 95% of them singletons; the top ten hold about 4.9%. This clone was seen only once. The target antigen is unknown. Adolescents were screened for latent TB by skin test and IGRA. The chain carries TRBV13 and TRBJ2-2, with D possibly TRBD2 on 6 matching bases. The source of this sequence is a donor under 30 with latent tuberculosis or without tuberculosis infection. Sequenced input: PBMCs. This CDR3 reads CASSLYGGRNTGELFF. DNA for the CDR3: TGTGCCAGCAGCTTATATGGGGGGAGAAACACCGGGGAGCTGTTTTTT.